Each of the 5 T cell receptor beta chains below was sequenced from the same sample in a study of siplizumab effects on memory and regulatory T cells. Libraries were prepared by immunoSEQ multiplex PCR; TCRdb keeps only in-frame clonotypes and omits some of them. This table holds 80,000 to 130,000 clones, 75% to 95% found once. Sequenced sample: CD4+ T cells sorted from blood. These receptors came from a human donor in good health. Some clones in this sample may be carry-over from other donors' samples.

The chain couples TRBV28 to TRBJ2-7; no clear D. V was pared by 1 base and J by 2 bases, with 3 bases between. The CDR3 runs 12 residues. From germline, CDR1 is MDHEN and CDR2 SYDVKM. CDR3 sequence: CASSLSPYEQYF. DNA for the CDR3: TGTGCCAGCAGTTTATCACCCTACGAGCAGTACTTC.

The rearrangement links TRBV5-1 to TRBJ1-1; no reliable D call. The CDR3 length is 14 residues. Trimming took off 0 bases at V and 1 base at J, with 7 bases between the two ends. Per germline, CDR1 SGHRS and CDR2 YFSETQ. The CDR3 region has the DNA TGCGCCAGCAGCTTGGACGGCCAGAACACTGAAGCTTTCTTT. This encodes CASSLDGQNTEAFF. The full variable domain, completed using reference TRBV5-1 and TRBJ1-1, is KAGVTQTPRYLIKTRGQQVTLSCSPISGHRSVSWYQQTPGQGLQFLFEYFSETQRNKGNFPGRFSGRQFSNSRSEMNVSTLELGDSALYLCASSLDGQNTEAFFGQGTRLTVV.

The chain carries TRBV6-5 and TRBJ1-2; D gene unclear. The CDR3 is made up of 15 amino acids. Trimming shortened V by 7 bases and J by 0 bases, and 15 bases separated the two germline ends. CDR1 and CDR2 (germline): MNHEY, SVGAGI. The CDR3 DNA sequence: TGTGCCAGCACCGGACGGAGGCATACTAACTATGGCTACACCTTC. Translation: CASTGRRHTNYGYTF.

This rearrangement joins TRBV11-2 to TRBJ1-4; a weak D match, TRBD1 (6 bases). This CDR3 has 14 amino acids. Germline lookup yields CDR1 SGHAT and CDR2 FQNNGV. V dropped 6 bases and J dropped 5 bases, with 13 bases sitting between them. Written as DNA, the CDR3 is TGTGCCAGCAGACGGGGGGGCCAAAATGAAAAACTGTTTTTT. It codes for CASRRGGQNEKLFF.

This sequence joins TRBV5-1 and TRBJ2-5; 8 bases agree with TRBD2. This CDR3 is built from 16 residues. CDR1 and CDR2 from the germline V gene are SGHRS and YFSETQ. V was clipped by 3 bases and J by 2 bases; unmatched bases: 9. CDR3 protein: CASSWTSRRGQETQYF. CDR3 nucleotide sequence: TGCGCCAGCAGCTGGACTAGCCGGAGGGGACAAGAGACCCAGTACTTC.